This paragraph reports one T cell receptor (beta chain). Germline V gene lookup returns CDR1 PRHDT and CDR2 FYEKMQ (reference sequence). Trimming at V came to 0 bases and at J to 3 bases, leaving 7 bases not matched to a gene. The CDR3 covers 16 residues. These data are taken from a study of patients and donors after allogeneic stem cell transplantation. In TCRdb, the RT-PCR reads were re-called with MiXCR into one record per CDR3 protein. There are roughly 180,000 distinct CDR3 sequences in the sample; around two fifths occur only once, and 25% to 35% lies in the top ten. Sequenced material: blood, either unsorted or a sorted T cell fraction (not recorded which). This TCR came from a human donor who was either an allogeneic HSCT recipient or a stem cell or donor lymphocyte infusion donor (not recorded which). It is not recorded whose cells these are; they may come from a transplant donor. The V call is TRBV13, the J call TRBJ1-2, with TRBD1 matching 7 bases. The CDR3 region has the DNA TGTGCCAGCAGCTTAGGGTCGGTTCAGGGGGACTATGGCTACACCTTC. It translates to CASSLGSVQGDYGYTF. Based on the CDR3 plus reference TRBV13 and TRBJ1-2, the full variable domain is AAGVIQSPRHLIKEKRETATLKCYPIPRHDTVYWYQQGPGQDPQFLISFYEKMQSDKGSIPDRFSAQQFSDYHSELNMSSLELGDSALYFCASSLGSVQGDYGYTFGSGTRLTVV.